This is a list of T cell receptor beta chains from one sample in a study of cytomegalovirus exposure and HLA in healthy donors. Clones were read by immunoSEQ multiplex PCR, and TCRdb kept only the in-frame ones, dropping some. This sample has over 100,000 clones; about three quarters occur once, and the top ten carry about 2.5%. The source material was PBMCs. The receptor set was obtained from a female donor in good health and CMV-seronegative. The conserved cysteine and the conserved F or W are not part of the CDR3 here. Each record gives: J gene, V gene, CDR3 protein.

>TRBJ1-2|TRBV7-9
ASGRTGVGYT
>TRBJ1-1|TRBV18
ASSPSWGFRTGDTEAF
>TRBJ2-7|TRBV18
ASSQSGGVNYEQY
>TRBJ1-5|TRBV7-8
ASSLAQFAPNQPQH
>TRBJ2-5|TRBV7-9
ASSLWASGGGETQY
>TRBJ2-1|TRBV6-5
ASSKGTSLYNEQF
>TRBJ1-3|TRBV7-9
ASSRTGSPSGNTIY
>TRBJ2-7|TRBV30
AWSRMSGREQY
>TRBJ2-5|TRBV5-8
ASTRGVNYQETQY
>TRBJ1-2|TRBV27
ASSLSKDRGYGYT
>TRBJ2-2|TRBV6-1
ASSRSLNTGELF
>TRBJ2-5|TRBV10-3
AIRRGGGEETQY
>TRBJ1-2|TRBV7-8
ASSLYRDPTGGYT
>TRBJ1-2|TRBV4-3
ASSQDWGDGYT
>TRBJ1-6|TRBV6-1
ASSVDSFSYNSPLH
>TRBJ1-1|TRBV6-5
ASSAGTGTYAF
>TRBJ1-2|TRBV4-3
ASSQDIQGNYGYT
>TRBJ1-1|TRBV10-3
AISESMDRDVGYTEAF
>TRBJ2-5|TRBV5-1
ASRGLASPQETQY
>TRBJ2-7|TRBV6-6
ASSHSGASYEQY
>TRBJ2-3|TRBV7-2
ASSLRRGPTDTQY
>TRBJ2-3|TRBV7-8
ASSLRVAGRDTQY
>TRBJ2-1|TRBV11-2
ASSLGSGQQF
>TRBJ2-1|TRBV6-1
ASIGGRKGYNEQF
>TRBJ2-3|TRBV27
ASSYAGLARRQY
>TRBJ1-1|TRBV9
ASSVAGEEGTEAF
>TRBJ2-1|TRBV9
ASSVELAGHSEQF
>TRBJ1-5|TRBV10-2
ASNGQGNQPQH
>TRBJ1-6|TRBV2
ASSEQGAIGNSPLH
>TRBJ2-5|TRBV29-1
SVGRGIQETQY
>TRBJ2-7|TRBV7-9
ASSPTGGASYEQY
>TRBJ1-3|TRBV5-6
ASRSGAISGNTIY
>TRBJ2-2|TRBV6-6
ASRGTGTSGGGELF